This T cell receptor (beta chain) was sequenced during a study of T-cell memory formation after mild COVID-19. CDR1 is SGHTS and CDR2 is YDEGEE in the germline V gene. The CDR3 spans 15 residues. The junction had 8 bases not matched to a gene; V was cut back by 3 bases and J by 2 bases. With respect to this clonotype: Its antigen is currently unknown.

MiXCR, applied by TCRdb to the 5' RACE reads, yields one record per CDR3 protein. The data contain a few hundred thousand distinct CDR3 sequences, about 21% of them singletons. The study, taken as a whole, reports: Pre-infection memory harbored some responding clones, suggesting cross-reactive memory joined.

The receptor was derived from an adult woman who had mild COVID-19 (a few samples of this study predate the infection). Cell type and time point are not known. The sequenced sample consisted of PBMCs or a T cell subset sorted from them (not recorded which). The chain carries TRBV5-8 and TRBJ2-7; TRBD1 matches 7 bases. CDR3 sequence (DNA): TGTGCCAGCAGCTATGGGACAGCCAGTACCTACGAGCAGTACTTC. Protein product: CASSYGTASTYEQYF.